This T cell receptor (beta chain) emerged from a study of cytomegalovirus exposure and HLA in healthy donors. General study results and limits: Links to common viral pathogens appeared, in a later analysis, for several of the most significant clusters.

In the PCR, 60 Vbeta and 13 Jbeta primers were used. The table came from immunoSEQ multiplex PCR; TCRdb's copy has only in-frame clones and leaves some out. The sample yields roughly 90,000 clones, around 78% seen once. This clone appeared a few times. What it binds is not known. CDR3 length: 15 residues. Trimming removed 4 bases from V and 3 bases from J, with 12 bases in between. Germline V lookup: CDR1 MNHNS, CDR2 SASEGT. The sequence derives from a woman aged 40-49 years in good health and CMV-seropositive. The sample taken for sequencing was PBMCs. V is TRBV6-1 and J is TRBJ1-4; tentatively, D is TRBD1 (5 bases). The CDR3 DNA reads as TGTGCCAGCAGTGCCACCGGGACTCCTAATGAAAAACTGTTTTTT. It yields the protein CASSATGTPNEKLFF.